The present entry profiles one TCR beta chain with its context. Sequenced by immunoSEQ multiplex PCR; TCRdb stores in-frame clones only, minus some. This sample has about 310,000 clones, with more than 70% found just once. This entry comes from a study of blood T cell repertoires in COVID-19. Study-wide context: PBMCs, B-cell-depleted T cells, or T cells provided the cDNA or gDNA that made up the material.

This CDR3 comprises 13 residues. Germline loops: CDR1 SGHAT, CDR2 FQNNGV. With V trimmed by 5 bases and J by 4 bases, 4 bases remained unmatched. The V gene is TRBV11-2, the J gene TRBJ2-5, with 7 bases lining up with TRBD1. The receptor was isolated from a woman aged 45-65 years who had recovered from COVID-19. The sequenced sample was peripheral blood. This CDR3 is CASSPGQAETQYF. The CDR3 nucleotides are TGTGCCAGCAGCCCCGGACAGGCAGAGACCCAGTACTTC. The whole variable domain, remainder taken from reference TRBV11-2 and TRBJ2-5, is EAGVAQSPRYKIIEKRQSVAFWCNPISGHATLYWYQQILGQGPKLLIQFQNNGVVDDSQLPKDRFSAERLKGVDSTLKIQPAKLEDSAVYLCASSPGQAETQYFGPGTRLLVL.